This TCR beta chain came from a study of beta chain features in type 1 diabetes. About the study: Across all samples, roughly 100,000,000 sorted cells were examined. The study, taken as a whole, reports: TCRB CDR3 length was moderately but significantly reduced in all four CD4+ subsets of Type 1 diabetes patients. Type 1 diabetes patients had fewer VDJ junction insertions and more deletions. Possible PCR preference for shorter templates applied equally to patients and controls.

Sorting with CD45RO/CCR7/CD25/CD127/CD95/CD27 yielded naive, central memory, regulatory and stem-like memory CD4+ cells. CDR3 size: 14 residues. V shed 3 bases and J shed 2 bases, with 11 bases lying between them. Germline-derived CDR1 and CDR2 are SGHTA and FQGNSA. Expressed TCRB transcripts were sequenced because the entire RNA isolate underwent reverse transcription. The repertoire was sequenced with immunoSEQ multiplex PCR; TCRdb's copy has only in-frame clones and lacks some. This table holds about 340,000 clones, roughly 14% found once. The table lists this clone with a few counts. Its antigen is not identified.

The source material was naive CD4+ T cells from blood. The chain carries TRBV7-2 and TRBJ2-7; perhaps TRBD2 as D (5 bases). This sequence originates from a woman aged 18-29 years with type 1 diabetes. As DNA, the CDR3 is TGTGCCAGCAGCTTCGTGGGAGCCACCTACGAGCAGTACGTC. It yields the protein CASSFVGATYEQYV.